These T cell receptor beta chains were read from a single sample in a study of cytomegalovirus exposure and HLA in healthy donors. This table comes from immunoSEQ multiplex PCR, and its TCRdb copy is limited to in-frame clones, with some not included. The table has 90,000 to 120,000 clones, around four fifths seen once. Specimen: PBMCs. The receptors were sampled from a woman between 40 and 50 years old in good health and CMV-seronegative. CDR3s include the opening cysteine and the closing phenylalanine or tryptophan. Each record gives: J gene, V gene, D gene, clone size, CDR3 DNA, CDR3 protein. The D gene is left open where the match is weak. The size field is filled for only some rows; it gives once, few, many or a size class.

TRBJ1-4	TRBV4-3	.	.	TGCGCCAGCAGCCAAACGGTGGCAGCGAATGAAAAACTGTTTTTT	CASSQTVAANEKLFF
TRBJ2-5	TRBV19	.	.	TGTGTCAGTAGCAAACAGGGGACCCAGTACTTC	CVSSKQGTQYF
TRBJ1-4	TRBV5-1	.	.	TGCGCCAGCACGAGGGGGTCGGCAACTAATGAAAAACTGTTTTTT	CASTRGSATNEKLFF
TRBJ1-1	TRBV2	.	few	TGTGCCAGCAGTGGGGAGGGTCTGGGGACTGAAGCTTTCTTT	CASSGEGLGTEAFF
TRBJ2-1	TRBV5-1	TRBD2	.	TGCGCCAGCAGCGGTTCCGGGACTAGCGGGACTGATGAGCAGTTCTTC	CASSGSGTSGTDEQFF
TRBJ1-2	TRBV7-9	TRBD1	.	TGTGCCAGCAGCTTAGCGACAGGGGACGGCTACACCTTC	CASSLATGDGYTF
TRBJ2-7	TRBV4-2	.	.	TGTGCCAGCAGCCAAGAATCACGCGGGAACCACGAGCAGTACTTC	CASSQESRGNHEQYF
TRBJ1-1	TRBV5-5	TRBD1	.	TGTGCCAGCAGCTTGGACTACCAGGGGGCACTGACTGAAGCTTTCTTT	CASSLDYQGALTEAFF
TRBJ2-7	TRBV5-4	TRBD1	.	TGTGCCAGCGCTCAGGGGGAAGGGCCGCAGTACTTC	CASAQGEGPQYF
TRBJ2-3	TRBV11-2	TRBD1	.	TGTGCCAGCAGCTTAGATTCCTACAGGGGCTCTTCTAGCACAGATACGCAGTATTTT	CASSLDSYRGSSSTDTQYF
TRBJ2-1	TRBV7-2	.	few	TGTGCCAGCAGACCTGGGGCGGGACGGCGATACAATGAGCAGTTCTTC	CASRPGAGRRYNEQFF
TRBJ1-5	TRBV2	.	.	TGTGCCAGCAAGCGGTCAGGAGGTTATAGCAATCAGCCCCAGCATTTT	CASKRSGGYSNQPQHF
TRBJ2-3	TRBV28	TRBD1	.	TGTGCCAGCACTGACAGGGAAGGCACAGATACGCAGTATTTT	CASTDREGTDTQYF
TRBJ1-2	TRBV25-1	.	.	TGTGCCAGCTTACCCGGTGGCAGGGACTATAACTATGGCTACACCTTC	CASLPGGRDYNYGYTF
TRBJ2-1	TRBV5-1	TRBD2	.	TGCGCCAGCAGCTTAATAGCGGGAGGCGCCTACAATGAGCAGTTCTTC	CASSLIAGGAYNEQFF
TRBJ2-7	TRBV4-1	.	few	TGCGCCAGCAGCCAAGATCCGATAGCCGACGGCTACGAGCAGTACTTC	CASSQDPIADGYEQYF
TRBJ1-1	TRBV7-9	TRBD1	.	TGTGCCAGCAGCCCAGCGACAGGGGGAAAAACTGAAGCTTTCTTT	CASSPATGGKTEAFF
TRBJ1-5	TRBV27	.	.	TGTGCCAGCAGCCCTACGGGACATGGAAAGAGGGCGCCCCAGCATTTT	CASSPTGHGKRAPQHF
TRBJ2-2	TRBV7-2	TRBD2	.	TGTGCCAGCAGCCTCTATAGCGGGAGTGGGACCGGGGAGCTGTTTTTT	CASSLYSGSGTGELFF
TRBJ1-5	TRBV19	TRBD1	few	TGTGCCAGTAGTATTTGGCCAGGGGGACAGCCCCAGCATTTT	CASSIWPGGQPQHF
TRBJ2-7	TRBV4-2	.	.	TGTGCCAGCAGCCAAGAGCTCGGAGCGCTCTCTAACTACGAGCAGTACTTC	CASSQELGALSNYEQYF
TRBJ1-4	TRBV2	TRBD1	.	TGTGCCAGCAGGGACAGGGGGCTCTCTAATGAAAAACTGTTTTTT	CASRDRGLSNEKLFF
TRBJ1-1	TRBV11-2	.	.	TGTGCCAGCAGCCCAAGCGCTATTGAAGCTTTCTTT	CASSPSAIEAFF
TRBJ2-2	TRBV2	.	.	TGTGCCAGCAGAACTACCGGGGAGCTGTTTTTT	CASRTTGELFF
TRBJ2-3	TRBV18	TRBD1	.	TGTGCCAGCTCTCCGCAGGGGGCGAACACAGATACGCAGTATTTT	CASSPQGANTDTQYF
TRBJ1-6	TRBV6-6	.	.	TGTGCCAGCAGTTACGTTCCGCCCTCCCAGGTGGCCCTCCACTTT	CASSYVPPSQVALHF
TRBJ2-5	TRBV9	.	.	TGTGCCAGCAGCGTAGGGGCGACCCCTCAAGAGACCCAGTACTTC	CASSVGATPQETQYF
TRBJ1-1	TRBV9	.	.	TGTGCCAGCAGCGTACGGACAGAGAGGACTGAAGCTTTCTTT	CASSVRTERTEAFF
TRBJ1-1	TRBV28	TRBD1	.	TGTGCCAGCGGGGACAGGGGAACTTTCTTT	CASGDRGTFF